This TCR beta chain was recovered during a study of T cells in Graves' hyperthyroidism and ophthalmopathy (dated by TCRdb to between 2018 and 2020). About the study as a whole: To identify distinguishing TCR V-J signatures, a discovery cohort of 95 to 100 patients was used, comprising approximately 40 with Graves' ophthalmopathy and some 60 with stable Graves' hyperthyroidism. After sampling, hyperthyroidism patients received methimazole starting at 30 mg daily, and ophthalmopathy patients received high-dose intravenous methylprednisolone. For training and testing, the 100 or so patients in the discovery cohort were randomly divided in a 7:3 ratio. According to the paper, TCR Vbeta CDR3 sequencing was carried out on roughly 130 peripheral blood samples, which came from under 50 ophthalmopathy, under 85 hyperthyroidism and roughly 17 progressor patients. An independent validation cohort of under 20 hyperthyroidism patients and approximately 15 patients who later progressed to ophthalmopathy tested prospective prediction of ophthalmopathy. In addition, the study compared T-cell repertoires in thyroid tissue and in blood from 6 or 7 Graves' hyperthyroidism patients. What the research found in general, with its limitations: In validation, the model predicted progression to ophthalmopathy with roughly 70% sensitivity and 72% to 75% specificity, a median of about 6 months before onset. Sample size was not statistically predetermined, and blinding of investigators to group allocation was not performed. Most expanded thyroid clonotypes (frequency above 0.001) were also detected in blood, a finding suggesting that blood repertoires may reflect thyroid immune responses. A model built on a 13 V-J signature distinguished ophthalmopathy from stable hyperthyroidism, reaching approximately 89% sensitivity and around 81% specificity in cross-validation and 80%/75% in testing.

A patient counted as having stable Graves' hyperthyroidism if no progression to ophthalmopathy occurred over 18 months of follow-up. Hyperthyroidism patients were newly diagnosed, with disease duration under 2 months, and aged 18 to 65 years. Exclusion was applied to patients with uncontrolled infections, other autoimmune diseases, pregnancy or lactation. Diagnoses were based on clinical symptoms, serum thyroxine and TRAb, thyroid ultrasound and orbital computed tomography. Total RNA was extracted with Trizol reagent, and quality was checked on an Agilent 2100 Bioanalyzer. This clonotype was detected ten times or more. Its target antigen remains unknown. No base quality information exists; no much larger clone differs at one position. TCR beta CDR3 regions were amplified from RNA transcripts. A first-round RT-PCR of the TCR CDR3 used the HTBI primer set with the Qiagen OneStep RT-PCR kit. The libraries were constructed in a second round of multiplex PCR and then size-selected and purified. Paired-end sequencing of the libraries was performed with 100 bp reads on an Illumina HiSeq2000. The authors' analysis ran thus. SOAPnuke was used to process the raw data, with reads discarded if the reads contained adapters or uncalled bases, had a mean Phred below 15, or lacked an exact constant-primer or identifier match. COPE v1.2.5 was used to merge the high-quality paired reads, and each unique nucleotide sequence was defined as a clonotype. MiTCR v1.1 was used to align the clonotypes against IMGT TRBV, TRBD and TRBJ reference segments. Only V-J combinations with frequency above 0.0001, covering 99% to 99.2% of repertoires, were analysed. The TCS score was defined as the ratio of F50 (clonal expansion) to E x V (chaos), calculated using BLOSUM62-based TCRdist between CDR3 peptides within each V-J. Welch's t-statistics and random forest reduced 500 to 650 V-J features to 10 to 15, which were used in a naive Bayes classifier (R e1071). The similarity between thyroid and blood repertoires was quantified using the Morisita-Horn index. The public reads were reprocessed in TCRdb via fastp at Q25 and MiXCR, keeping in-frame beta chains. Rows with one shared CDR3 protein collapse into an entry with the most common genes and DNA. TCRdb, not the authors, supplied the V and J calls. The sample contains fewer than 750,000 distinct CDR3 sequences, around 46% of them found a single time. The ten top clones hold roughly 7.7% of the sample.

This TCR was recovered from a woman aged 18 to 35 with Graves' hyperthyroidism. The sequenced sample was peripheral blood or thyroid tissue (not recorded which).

At the DNA level, the sequence is TGTGCCAGCAGTGTTCAGCAACACACTGAAGCTTTCTTT. This sequence encodes CASSVQQHTEAFF. The chain is assembled from TRBV12-3 or TRBV12-4 and TRBJ1-1; the D gene remains uncertain. Trimming takes 5 bases from V and 3 bases from J, and the germline ends sit 10 bases apart. The CDR3 has 13 amino acids, counting the end cysteine and phenylalanine. The sequence is cut down to CDR3 DNA, 39 bases in frame from base 1.